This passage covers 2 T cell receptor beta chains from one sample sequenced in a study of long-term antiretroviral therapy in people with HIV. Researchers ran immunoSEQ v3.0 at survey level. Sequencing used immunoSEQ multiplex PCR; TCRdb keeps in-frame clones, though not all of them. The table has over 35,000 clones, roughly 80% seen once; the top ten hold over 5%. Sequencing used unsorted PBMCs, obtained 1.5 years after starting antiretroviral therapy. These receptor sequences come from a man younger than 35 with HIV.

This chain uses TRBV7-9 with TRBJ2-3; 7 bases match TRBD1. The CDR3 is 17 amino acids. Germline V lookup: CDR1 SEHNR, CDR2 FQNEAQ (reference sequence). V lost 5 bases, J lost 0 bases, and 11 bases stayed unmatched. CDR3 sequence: CASSPRTGIGSTDTQYF. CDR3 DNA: TGTGCCAGCAGCCCGCGGACAGGAATCGGGAGCACAGATACGCAGTATTTT.

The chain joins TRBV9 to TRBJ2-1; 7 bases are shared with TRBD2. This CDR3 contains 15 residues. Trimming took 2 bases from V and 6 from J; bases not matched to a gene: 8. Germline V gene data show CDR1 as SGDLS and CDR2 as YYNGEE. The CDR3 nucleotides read TGTGCCAGCAGCGTGAGTGGGAGGGCTATCAATGAGCAGTTCTTC. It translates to CASSVSGRAINEQFF.